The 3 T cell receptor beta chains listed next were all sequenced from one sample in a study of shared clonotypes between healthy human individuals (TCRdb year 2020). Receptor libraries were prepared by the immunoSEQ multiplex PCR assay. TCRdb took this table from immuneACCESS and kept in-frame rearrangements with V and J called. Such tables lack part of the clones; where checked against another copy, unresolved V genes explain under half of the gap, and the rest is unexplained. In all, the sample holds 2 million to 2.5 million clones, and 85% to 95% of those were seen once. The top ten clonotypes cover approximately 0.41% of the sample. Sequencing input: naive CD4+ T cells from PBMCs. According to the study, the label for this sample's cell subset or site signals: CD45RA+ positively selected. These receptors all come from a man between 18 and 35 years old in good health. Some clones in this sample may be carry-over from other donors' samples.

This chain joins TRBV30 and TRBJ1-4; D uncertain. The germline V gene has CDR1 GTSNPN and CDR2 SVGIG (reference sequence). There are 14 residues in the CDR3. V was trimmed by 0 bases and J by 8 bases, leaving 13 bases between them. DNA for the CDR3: TGTGCCTGGAGTGTAATGCAGGTCGGAGAAAAACTGTTTTTT. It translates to CAWSVMQVGEKLFF.

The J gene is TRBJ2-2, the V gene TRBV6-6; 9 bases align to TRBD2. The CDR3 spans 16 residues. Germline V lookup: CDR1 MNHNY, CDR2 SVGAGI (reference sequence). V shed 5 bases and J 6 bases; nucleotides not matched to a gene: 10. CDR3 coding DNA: TGTGCCAGCAGTCCGAGAGCTAGCGGGACGGCCGGGGAGCTGTTTTTT. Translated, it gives CASSPRASGTAGELFF.

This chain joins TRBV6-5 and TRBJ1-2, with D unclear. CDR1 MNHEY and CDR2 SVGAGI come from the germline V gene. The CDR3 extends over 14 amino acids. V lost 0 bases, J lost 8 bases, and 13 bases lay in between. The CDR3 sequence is CASSYSRGDRGYTF. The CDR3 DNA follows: TGTGCCAGCAGTTACTCGCGCGGGGATCGCGGCTACACCTTC.